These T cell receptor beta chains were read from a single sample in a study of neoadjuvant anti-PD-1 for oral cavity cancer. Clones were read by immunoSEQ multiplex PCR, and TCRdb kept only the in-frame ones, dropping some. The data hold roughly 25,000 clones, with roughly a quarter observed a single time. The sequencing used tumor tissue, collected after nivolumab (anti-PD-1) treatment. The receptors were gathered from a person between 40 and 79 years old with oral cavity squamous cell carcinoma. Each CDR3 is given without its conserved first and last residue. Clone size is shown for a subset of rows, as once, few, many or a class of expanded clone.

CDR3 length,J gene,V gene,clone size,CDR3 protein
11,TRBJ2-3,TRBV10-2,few,ASTLAGADTQY
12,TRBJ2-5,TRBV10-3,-,AISALAGWETQY
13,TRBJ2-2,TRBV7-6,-,ASSSRPQDTGELF
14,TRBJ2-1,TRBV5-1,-,ASSLSILQGNTEQF
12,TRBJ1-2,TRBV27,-,ASSTQQGNYGYT
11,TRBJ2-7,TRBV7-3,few,ASSMDGSYEQY
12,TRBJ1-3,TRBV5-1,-,ASSLEDTGNTIY
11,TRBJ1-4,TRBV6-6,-,ASRTGGAEKLF
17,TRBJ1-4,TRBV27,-,ASSPPRGREGATNEKLF
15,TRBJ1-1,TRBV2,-,ASSEALRGHANTEAF
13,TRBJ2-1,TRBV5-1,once,ASSNGLAGGGEQF
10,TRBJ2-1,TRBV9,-,ASSVATNEQF
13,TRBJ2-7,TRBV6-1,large,ASRPGLAGSYEQY
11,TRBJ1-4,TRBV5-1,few,ASSLTANEKLF
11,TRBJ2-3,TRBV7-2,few,ASSLWQTDTQY
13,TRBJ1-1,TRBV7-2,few,ASSLSYGSNTEAF
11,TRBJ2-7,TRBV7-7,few,ASSLAPLDEQY
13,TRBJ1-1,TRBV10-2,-,ASSPGRIMNTEAF
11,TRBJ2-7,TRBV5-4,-,ASSPQGVNEQY
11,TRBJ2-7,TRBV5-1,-,ASRGSNSYEQY
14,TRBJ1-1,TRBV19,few,ASSIGWEGGNTEAF
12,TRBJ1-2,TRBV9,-,ASSVGSTNYGYT
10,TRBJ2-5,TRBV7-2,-,ASSFPGALQY
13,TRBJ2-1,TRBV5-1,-,ASSFLEGSYNEQF
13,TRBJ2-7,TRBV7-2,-,ASSLGGTAIYEQY
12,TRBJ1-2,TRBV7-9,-,ASSLDQGPDGYT
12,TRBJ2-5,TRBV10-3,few,ATTSGGALGTQY
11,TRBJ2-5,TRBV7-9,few,ASSLVSWETQY
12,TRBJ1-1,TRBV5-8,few,ASSSAWRGTEAF
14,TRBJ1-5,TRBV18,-,ASSPKVDRANQPQH
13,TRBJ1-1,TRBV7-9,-,ASSSRRGWITEAF
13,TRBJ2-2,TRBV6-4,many,ASSTLRTNTGELF
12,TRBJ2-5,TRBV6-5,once,ASSGAGGQETQY
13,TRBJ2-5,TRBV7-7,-,ASSLEGGSWETQY
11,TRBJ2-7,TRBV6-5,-,ASRSAHVYEQY
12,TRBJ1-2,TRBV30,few,AWSQTGGRYGYT
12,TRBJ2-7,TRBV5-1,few,ASSSGTGPYEQY
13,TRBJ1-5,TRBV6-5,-,ASSLWGERNQPQH
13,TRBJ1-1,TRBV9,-,ASSVDGGARTEAF
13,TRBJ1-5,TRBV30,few,AWSVLDSRNQPQH